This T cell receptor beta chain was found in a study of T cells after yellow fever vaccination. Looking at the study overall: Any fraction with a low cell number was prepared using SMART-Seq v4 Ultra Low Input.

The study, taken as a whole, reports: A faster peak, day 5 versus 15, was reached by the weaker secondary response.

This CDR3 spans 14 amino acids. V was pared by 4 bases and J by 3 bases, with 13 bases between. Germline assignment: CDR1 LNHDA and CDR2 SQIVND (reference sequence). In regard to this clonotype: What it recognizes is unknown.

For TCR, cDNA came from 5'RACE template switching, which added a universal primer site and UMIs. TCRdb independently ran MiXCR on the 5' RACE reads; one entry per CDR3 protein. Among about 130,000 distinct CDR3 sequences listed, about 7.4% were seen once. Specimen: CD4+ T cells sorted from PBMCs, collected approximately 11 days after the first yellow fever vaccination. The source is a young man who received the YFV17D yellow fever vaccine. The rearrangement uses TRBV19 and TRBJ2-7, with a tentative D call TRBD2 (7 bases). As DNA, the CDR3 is TGTGCCAGTAGTAAGGGGGGGGCGTTCTACGAGCAGTACTTC. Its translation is CASSKGGAFYEQYF.